These 2 T cell receptor beta chains share one sample of origin, sequenced in a study of shared clonotypes between healthy human individuals. TCRdb's table, derived via immunoSEQ multiplex PCR, lists solely in-frame clones and lacks some. The sample includes 2,100,000 or so clones, approximately 96% of them seen just once. Sequencing input: naive CD4+ T cells sorted from blood. The subset was: CD45RA+ positively selected. The source is a man aged 18 to 29 in good health.

The rearrangement links TRBV9 to TRBJ2-1, with D perhaps matching TRBD2 (6 bases). Trimming removed 4 bases at V and 8 bases at J, with 22 bases between. The length of the CDR3 is 16 residues. The germline V gene has CDR1 SGDLS and CDR2 YYNGEE. The CDR3 loop is CASSKLTGAGFDEQFF. The DNA of the CDR3 is TGTGCCAGCAGCAAACTCACGGGAGCCGGGTTCGATGAGCAGTTCTTC.

This clone has only one observation. The chain carries TRBV18 and TRBJ2-1, with TRBD1 identical over 7 bases. Germline V CDR1 and CDR2: KGHSH, LQKENI. The ends lost 6 bases at V and 7 bases at J; junction bases unmatched: 12. The CDR3 sequence is 15 residues long. The CDR3 reads CASSKGTGDVNEQFF. The CDR3 coding sequence is TGTGCCAGCTCCAAGGGAACAGGGGACGTTAATGAGCAGTTCTTC.